This T cell receptor (beta chain) was sequenced during a study of human T cells and chemical hapten exposure. There are 16 residues in the CDR3. CDR1 is SGHDT, CDR2 YYEEEE, per germline. V shed 0 bases, J shed 4 bases, and the junction held 7 bases outside the gene matches. In its sample, this clonotype was seen a few times. TCRdb reprocessed the RACE reads via MiXCR and lists one record per CDR3 protein. The sample holds tens of thousands of distinct CDR3 sequences; over 9.5% are singletons and the top ten take roughly 2.2%. This sample's time point: patch test 1, 2 weeks after DPC sensitization. As to treatment: therapeutic diphenylcyclopropenone sensitization with weekly scalp DPC.

This receptor was identified in a man between 35 and 55 years old with alopecia areata. Some clones in this sample may be carry-over from other donors' samples. The V gene is TRBV5-6, the J gene TRBJ2-3; 8 positions match TRBD2. Sequencing was performed on whole blood, taken in connection with sensitization to the hapten diphenylcyclopropenone (DPC). The CDR3 DNA sequence: TGTGCCAGCAGCTTGGTGATGGCGGGAGGACCAGATACGCAGTATTTT. As protein: CASSLVMAGGPDTQYF.